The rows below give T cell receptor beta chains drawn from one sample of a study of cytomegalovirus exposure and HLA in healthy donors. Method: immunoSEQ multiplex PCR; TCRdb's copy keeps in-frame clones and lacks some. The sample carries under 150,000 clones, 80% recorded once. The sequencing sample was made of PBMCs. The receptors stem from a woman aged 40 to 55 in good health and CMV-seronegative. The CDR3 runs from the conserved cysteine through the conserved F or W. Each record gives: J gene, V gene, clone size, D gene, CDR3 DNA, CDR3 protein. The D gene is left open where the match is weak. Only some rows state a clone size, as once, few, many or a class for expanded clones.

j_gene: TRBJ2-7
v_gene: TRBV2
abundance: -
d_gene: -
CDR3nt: TGTGCCAGCAGCCTCGAGGGGGGGCCCTACGAGCAGTACTTC
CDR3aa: CASSLEGGPYEQYF

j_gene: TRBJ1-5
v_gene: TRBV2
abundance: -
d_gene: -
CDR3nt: TGTGCCAGCAGTGAAGGGGCAGCTATGGGCAATCAGCCCCAGCATTTT
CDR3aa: CASSEGAAMGNQPQHF

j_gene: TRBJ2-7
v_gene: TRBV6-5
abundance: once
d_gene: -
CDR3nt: TGTGCCAGCAGTTACTCAGACAGCTCCTACGAGCAGTACTTC
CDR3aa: CASSYSDSSYEQYF

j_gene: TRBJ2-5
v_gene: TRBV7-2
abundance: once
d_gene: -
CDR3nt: TGTGCCAGCAGAAATACAGGGCTTGAGACCCAGTACTTC
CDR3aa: CASRNTGLETQYF

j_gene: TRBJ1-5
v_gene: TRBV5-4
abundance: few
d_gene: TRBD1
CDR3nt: TGTGCCAGCAGCACAGGGGACGGTCAGCCCCAGCATTTT
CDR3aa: CASSTGDGQPQHF

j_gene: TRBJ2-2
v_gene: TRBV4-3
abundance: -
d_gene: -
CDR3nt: TGCGCCAGCAGCCAATTCACTAGCAGGATAGCCAACACCGGGGAGCTGTTTTTT
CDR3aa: CASSQFTSRIANTGELFF

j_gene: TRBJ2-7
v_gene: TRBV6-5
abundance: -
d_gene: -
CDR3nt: TGTGCCAGCAGCCCCCGACCGGGAACAGAGCAGTACTTC
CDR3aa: CASSPRPGTEQYF

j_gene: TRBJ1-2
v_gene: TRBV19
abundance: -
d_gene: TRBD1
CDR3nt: TGTGCCACCCGGACAGGGGATCGTGGCTACACCTTC
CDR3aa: CATRTGDRGYTF

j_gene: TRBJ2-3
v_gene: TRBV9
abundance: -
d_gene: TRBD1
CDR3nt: TGTGCCAGCAGCGTGATTCTTCGGGGACAGGTCGAGGAAGGCACAGATACGCAGTATTTT
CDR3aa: CASSVILRGQVEEGTDTQYF

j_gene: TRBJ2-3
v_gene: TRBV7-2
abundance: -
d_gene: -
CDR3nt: TGTGCCAGCAGCTTAGCGCTCCTAGCCGGGTCGGGTTTGGGAGATACGCAGTATTTT
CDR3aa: CASSLALLAGSGLGDTQYF

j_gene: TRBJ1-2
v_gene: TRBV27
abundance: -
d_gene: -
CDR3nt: TGTGCCAGCAGTACAGGTCCCTATGGCTACACCTTC
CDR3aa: CASSTGPYGYTF

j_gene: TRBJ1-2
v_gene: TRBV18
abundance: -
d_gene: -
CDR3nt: TGTGCCAGCTCACCACCGACCGGACTCTATGGCTACACCTTC
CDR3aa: CASSPPTGLYGYTF

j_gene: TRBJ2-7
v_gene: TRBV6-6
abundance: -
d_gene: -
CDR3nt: TGTGCCAGTTCCCTTGAGTACGAGCAGTACTTC
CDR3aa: CASSLEYEQYF

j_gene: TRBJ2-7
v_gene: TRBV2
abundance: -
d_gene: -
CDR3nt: TGTGCCAGCAGGGACAGCCCCTCCTACGAGCAGTACTTC
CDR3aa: CASRDSPSYEQYF

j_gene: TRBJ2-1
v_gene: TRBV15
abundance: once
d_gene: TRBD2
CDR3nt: TGTGCCACCAGGCCTCCGGGACTAGCGTTGAACAATGAGCAGTTCTTC
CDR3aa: CATRPPGLALNNEQFF

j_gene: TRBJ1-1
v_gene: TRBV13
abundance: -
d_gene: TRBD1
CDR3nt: TGTGCCAGCAGCCTCCGGGACAGGGGGCAGAACACTGAAGCTTTCTTT
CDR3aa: CASSLRDRGQNTEAFF

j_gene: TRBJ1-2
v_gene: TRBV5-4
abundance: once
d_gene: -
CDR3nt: TGTGCCAGCAGCTTGGGGGCAGACTATGGCTACACCTTC
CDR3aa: CASSLGADYGYTF

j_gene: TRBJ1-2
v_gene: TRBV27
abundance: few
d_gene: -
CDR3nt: TGTGCCAGCAGTTTAAAGCCAGGGCGCTATGGCTACACCTTC
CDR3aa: CASSLKPGRYGYTF

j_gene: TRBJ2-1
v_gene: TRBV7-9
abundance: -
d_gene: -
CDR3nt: TGTGCCAGCAGCCCTGGAGGCTACAATGAGCAGTTCTTC
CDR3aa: CASSPGGYNEQFF

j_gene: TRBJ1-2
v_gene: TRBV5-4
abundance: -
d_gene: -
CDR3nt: TGTGCCAGCAGCCCAAGTCAGGGATATGGCTACACCTTC
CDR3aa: CASSPSQGYGYTF

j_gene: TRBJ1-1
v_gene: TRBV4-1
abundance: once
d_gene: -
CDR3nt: TGCGCCAGCAGCCAAGATCATGGGAGCGGCACTGAAGCTTTCTTT
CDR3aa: CASSQDHGSGTEAFF

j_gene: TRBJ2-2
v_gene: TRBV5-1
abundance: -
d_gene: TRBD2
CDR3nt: TGCGCCAGCAGTATCCGGACTAGCGGATTCACCGGGGAGCTGTTTTTT
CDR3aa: CASSIRTSGFTGELFF

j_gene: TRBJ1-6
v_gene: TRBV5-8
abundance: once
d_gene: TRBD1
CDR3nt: TGTGCCAGCAACGCCCCCAGGGGGCTTCCTGATTATTCACCCCTCCACTTT
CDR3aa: CASNAPRGLPDYSPLHF

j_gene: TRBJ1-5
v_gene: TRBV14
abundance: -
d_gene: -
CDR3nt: TGTGCCAGCAGCCAAGGTCTTGAGCCCCAGCATTTT
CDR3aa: CASSQGLEPQHF

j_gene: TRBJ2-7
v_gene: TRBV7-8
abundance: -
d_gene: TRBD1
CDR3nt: TGTGCCAGCAGCAATAGACAGGGGTATGGGCAGTACTTC
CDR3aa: CASSNRQGYGQYF

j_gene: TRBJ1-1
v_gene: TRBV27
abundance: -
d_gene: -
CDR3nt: TGTGCCAGCAGTACCTGGGGGGTTCTGAACACTGAAGCTTTCTTT
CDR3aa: CASSTWGVLNTEAFF

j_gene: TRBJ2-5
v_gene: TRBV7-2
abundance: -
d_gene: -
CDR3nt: TGTGCCAGCAGCCTCGTGGAGACCCAGTACTTC
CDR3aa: CASSLVETQYF

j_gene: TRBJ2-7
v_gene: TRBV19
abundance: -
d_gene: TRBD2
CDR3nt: TGTGCCAGTAGTCCGGGTGCCGGGACTAGGACCTACGAGCAGTACTTC
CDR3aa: CASSPGAGTRTYEQYF

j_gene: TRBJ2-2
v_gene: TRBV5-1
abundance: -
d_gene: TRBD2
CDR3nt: TGCGCCAGCAGCTTATACCCAGGACTAGCGGGAGGTAACACCGGGGAGCTGTTTTTT
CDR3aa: CASSLYPGLAGGNTGELFF

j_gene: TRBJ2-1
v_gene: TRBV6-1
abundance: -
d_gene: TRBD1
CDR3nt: TGTGCCAGCAGTGAAGCGGGGACAGGTCAGTTCTTC
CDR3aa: CASSEAGTGQFF

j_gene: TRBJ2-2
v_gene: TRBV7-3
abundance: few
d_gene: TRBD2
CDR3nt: TGTGCCACGAGGGAGGGCTCGAACACCGGGGAGCTGTTTTTT
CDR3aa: CATREGSNTGELFF

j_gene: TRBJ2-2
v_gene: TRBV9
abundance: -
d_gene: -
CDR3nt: TGTGCCAGCAGCCCAGGTCCGGTGGAGCTGTTTTTT
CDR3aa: CASSPGPVELFF

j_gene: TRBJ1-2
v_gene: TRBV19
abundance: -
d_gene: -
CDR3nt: TGTGCCTGTAGTACTGACAGAATTGGCTACACCTTC
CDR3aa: CACSTDRIGYTF

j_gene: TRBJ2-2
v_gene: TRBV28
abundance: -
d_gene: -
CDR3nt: TGTGCCAGCAGTTCTCCACGCGGAAACACCGGGGAGCTGTTTTTT
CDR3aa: CASSSPRGNTGELFF

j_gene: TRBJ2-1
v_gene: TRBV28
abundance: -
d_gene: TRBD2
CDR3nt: TGTGCCAGCGACCGCGGCGGGAGGTCGTATGAGCAGTTCTTC
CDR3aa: CASDRGGRSYEQFF

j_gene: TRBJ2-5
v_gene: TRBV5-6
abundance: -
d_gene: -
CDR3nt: TGTGCCAGCAGCTTGGGTGGTTCCGCGGAGACCCAGTACTTC
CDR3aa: CASSLGGSAETQYF

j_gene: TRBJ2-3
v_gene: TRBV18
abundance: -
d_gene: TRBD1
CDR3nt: TGTGCCAGCTCAACCGACGGACCGGGACAGGGGTTAGGGACGCAGTATTTT
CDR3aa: CASSTDGPGQGLGTQYF

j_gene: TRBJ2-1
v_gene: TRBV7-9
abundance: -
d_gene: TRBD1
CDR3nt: TGTGCCAGCAGCAGACAGGGCAATGAGCAGTTCTTC
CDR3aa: CASSRQGNEQFF

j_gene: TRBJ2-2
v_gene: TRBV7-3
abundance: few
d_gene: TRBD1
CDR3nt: TGTGCCAGCAGCTACCGAAGTGGACAGGCCACCGGGGAGCTGTTTTTT
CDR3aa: CASSYRSGQATGELFF

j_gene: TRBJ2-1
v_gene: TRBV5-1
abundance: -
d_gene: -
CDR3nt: TGCGCCAGCAGCTTGGTAGGGGACAAAGGTGAGCAGTTCTTC
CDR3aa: CASSLVGDKGEQFF